A selection of T cell receptor beta chains follows, all from one sample in a study of early T cells in non-severe SARS-CoV-2 infection. TCRdb itself ran the 5' RACE reads through MiXCR, one entry per CDR3 protein. The table lists more than 70,000 distinct CDR3 sequences, about 10% of them singletons, with around 12% in the top ten. Sequenced here: whole blood, sampled at baseline. The receptor set was obtained from an adult who was a healthcare worker with PCR-confirmed SARS-CoV-2 infection or an uninfected control (not recorded which). CDR3s include the opening cysteine and the closing phenylalanine or tryptophan. A D gene is named only where the DNA matches it firmly. Where a row states a size, it is once, few, many or the class of an expanded clone; other rows omit it.

>TRBV7-6|-|14|-|TRBJ2-2
CASSLAEGPGELFF
TGTGCCAGCAGCTTAGCCGAGGGGCCCGGGGAGCTGTTTTTT
>TRBV5-4|many|13|-|TRBJ1-5
CASSFGGNQPQHF
TGTGCCAGCAGCTTTGGGGGGAATCAGCCCCAGCATTTT
>TRBV24-1|few|15|TRBD1|TRBJ2-1
CATSDLGQGFSEQFF
TGTGCCACCAGTGATCTGGGACAGGGGTTCAGTGAGCAGTTCTTC
>TRBV27|many|16|-|TRBJ2-3
CASSFAAGRFADTQYF
TGTGCCAGCAGTTTCGCTGCGGGGAGGTTCGCGGATACGCAGTATTTT
>TRBV20-1|-|14|TRBD2|TRBJ2-1
CSASRRGVPNEQFF
TGCAGTGCTAGTAGGCGGGGGGTTCCCAATGAGCAGTTCTTC
>TRBV6-9|-|19|TRBD2|TRBJ2-7
CASSYPTSIPGLISYEQYF
TGTGCCAGCAGTTATCCGACCTCTATTCCGGGACTAATCTCCTACGAGCAGTACTTC
>TRBV12-3/TRBV12-4|-|16|TRBD1|TRBJ2-2
CASRQTGLGTTGELFF
TGTGCCAGCAGACAGACAGGGCTAGGAACCACCGGGGAGCTGTTTTTT
>TRBV7-2|few|15|TRBD1|TRBJ2-3
CASSLVGQAHSTQYF
TGTGCCAGCAGCTTAGTCGGACAGGCCCATTCTACGCAGTATTTT
>TRBV13|few|14|-|TRBJ1-6
CASSLGRPYSPLHF
TGTGCCAGCAGCTTAGGCAGACCTTATTCACCCCTCCACTTT
>TRBV28|-|13|-|TRBJ2-7
CASSRRSSYEQYF
TGTGCCAGCAGTCGCAGGAGCTCCTACGAGCAGTACTTC
>TRBV2|-|13|-|TRBJ2-5
CASSDGQLVPQYF
TGTGCCAGCAGTGACGGGCAACTAGTGCCCCAGTACTTC
>TRBV20-1|-|11|-|TRBJ2-4
CSARVGNIQYF
TGCAGTGCGAGGGTGGGTAACATTCAGTACTTC
>TRBV5-5|few|14|TRBD1|TRBJ1-4
CASSSDRVGEKLFF
TGTGCCAGCAGCTCAGACAGGGTTGGTGAAAAACTGTTTTTT
>TRBV7-6|-|16|-|TRBJ2-7
CASSLAQGGYSYEQYF
TGTGCCAGCAGCTTAGCTCAAGGGGGTTACTCCTACGAGCAGTACTTC
>TRBV6-1|few|16|TRBD1|TRBJ1-5
CASSGGGTGGSQPQHF
TGTGCCAGCAGTGGAGGCGGGACAGGGGGTTCTCAGCCCCAGCATTTT
>TRBV5-1|-|13|TRBD1|TRBJ1-2
CASSRQGMDGYTF
TGCGCCAGCAGCCGACAGGGGATGGATGGCTACACCTTC